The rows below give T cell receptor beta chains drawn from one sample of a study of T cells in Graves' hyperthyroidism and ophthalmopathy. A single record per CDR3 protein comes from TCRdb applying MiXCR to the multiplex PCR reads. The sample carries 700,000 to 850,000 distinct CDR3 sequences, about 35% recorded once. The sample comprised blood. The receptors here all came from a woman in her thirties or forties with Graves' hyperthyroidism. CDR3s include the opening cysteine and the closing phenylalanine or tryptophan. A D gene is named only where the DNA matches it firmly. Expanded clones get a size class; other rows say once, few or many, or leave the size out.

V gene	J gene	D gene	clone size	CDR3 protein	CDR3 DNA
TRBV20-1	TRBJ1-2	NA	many	CSARDSEHGYTF	TGCAGTGCTAGAGATTCCGAGCATGGCTACACCTTC
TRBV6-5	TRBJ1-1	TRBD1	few	CASSYSVTGGTEAFF	TGTGCCAGCAGTTACTCCGTGACAGGGGGCACTGAAGCTTTCTTT
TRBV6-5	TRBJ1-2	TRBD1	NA	CASSKGTGGNYGYTF	TGTGCCAGCAGTAAAGGGACAGGGGGCAACTATGGCTACACCTTC
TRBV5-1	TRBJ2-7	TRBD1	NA	CAGSPGQGLQEQYF	TGCGCCGGCAGCCCCGGACAGGGCCTACAAGAGCAGTACTTC
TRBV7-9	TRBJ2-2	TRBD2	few	CASSLGIAGNGELFF	TGTGCCAGCAGCTTAGGGATAGCGGGAAACGGGGAGCTGTTTTTT
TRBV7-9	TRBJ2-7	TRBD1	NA	CASSGGTGIIYEQYF	TGTGCCAGCAGCGGGGGGACAGGGATAATCTACGAGCAGTACTTC
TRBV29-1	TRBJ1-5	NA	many	CSVDDGVDEQPQHF	TGCAGCGTTGACGACGGGGTAGATGAGCAGCCCCAGCATTTT
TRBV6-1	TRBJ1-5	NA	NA	CASRPGTDSNQPQHF	TGTGCCAGCAGACCTGGGACGGATAGCAATCAGCCCCAGCATTTT
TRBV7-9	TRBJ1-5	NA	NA	CASSLGDIQHF	TGTGCCAGCAGCTTGGGGGACATCCAGCATTTT
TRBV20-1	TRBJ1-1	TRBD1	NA	CSAYRGPDMNTEAFF	TGCAGTGCTTACAGGGGCCCAGATATGAACACTGAAGCTTTCTTT
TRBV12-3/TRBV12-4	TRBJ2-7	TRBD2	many	CASRGGTRVEQYF	TGTGCCAGCAGGGGTGGGACTAGGGTCGAGCAGTACTTC
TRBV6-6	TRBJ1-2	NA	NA	CASTRTQNYGYTF	TGTGCCAGCACTCGGACCCAGAACTATGGCTACACCTTC
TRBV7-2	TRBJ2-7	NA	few	CASRTGTKFEQYF	TGTGCCAGCCGCACCGGGACAAAGTTCGAGCAGTACTTC
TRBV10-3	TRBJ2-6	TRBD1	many	CATMRQGAAGANVLTF	TGTGCCACCATGCGACAGGGAGCGGCTGGGGCCAACGTCCTGACTTTC
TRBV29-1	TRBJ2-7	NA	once	CSVVSGENEQYF	TGCAGCGTTGTGTCAGGGGAAAACGAGCAGTACTTC
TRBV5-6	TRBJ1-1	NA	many	CASSLVQSNTEAFF	TGTGCCAGCAGCTTGGTACAGTCGAACACTGAAGCTTTCTTT
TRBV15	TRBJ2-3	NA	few	CATSRDKGFSDTQYF	TGTGCCACCAGCAGAGATAAAGGTTTTTCAGATACGCAGTATTTT
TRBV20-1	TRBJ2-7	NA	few	CSARDPVKHLYEQYF	TGCAGTGCTAGAGATCCAGTAAAGCATCTCTACGAGCAGTACTTC
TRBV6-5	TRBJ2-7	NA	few	CASTAGPEQYF	TGTGCCAGCACCGCAGGTCCCGAGCAGTACTTC
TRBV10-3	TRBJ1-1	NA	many	CAITGNNRYTEAFF	TGTGCCATCACGGGAAATAACAGGTACACTGAAGCTTTCTTT
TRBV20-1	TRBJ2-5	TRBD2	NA	CSVIAGKETQYF	TGCAGTGTCATAGCGGGGAAAGAGACCCAGTACTTC
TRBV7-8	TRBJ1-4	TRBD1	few	CASSLGQGAFPINEKLFF	TGTGCCAGCAGCTTAGGGCAGGGGGCTTTTCCCATAAATGAAAAACTGTTTTTT
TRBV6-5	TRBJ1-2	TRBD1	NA	CASSPNPGTGGHGYTF	TGTGCCAGCAGTCCCAATCCCGGGACAGGGGGCCATGGCTACACCTTC
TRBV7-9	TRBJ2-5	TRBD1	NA	CASSLYWTGAIKVQETQYF	TGTGCCAGCAGCCTCTACTGGACAGGGGCGATCAAGGTGCAAGAGACCCAGTACTTC
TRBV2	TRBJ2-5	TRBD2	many	CASSVPGGAETQYF	TGTGCCAGCAGTGTACCGGGGGGAGCAGAGACCCAGTACTTC
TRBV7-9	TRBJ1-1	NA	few	CASSRNRVVNTEAFF	TGTGCCAGCAGCCGGAACAGGGTGGTGAACACTGAAGCTTTCTTT